This TCR beta chain was observed in a study of blood T cell repertoires in COVID-19. Study in general: The study drew acute and convalescent COVID-19 samples from the United States, Italy and Spain.

Original analysis: Cell counts per sample came from amplifying reference gene primers. Sequencing was performed with immunoSEQ multiplex PCR; in TCRdb, only in-frame clones are kept and a portion is missing. The V and J calls and clone size come from that table; D and trimming were worked out from the DNA. The top ten hold around 3% of the sample, which has about 370,000 clones, 89% seen once. The CDR3 sequence is 13 residues long. Germline V CDR1 and CDR2: ENHRY, SYGVKD. The V and J ends lost 7 bases and 7 bases respectively, with 16 bases between them. Followed longitudinally, the Seattle patients had been enrolled during active infection.

The sequence came from a woman in her thirties with COVID-19, enrolled during active disease. The rearrangement links TRBV10-3 to TRBJ1-1; possible D gene TRBD1, 6 bases. The sample consisted of peripheral blood. This chain's CDR3 is CAIMPGDGSEAFF. CDR3 nucleotide sequence: TGTGCCATCATGCCAGGGGACGGAAGTGAAGCTTTCTTT.